This entry is about one TCR beta chain. This clonotype appeared many times. Its antigen has not been determined. Base qualities were left out, and no much larger clone turns up one base away. Stable Graves' hyperthyroidism was defined as the absence of progression to ophthalmopathy over 18 months of follow-up. Hyperthyroidism patients were newly diagnosed, with disease duration under 2 months, and aged 18 to 65 years. Patients with uncontrolled infections, other autoimmune diseases, pregnancy or lactation were excluded. Clinical symptoms, serum thyroxine and TRAb, thyroid ultrasound, and orbital computed tomography formed the basis for the diagnoses. PBMCs were isolated from more than 9 ml of fresh peripheral blood by Ficoll-Paque density gradient centrifugation. Trizol reagent was used to extract total RNA, and RNA quality was then checked on an Agilent 2100 Bioanalyzer. The sample comes from a study of T cells in Graves' hyperthyroidism and ophthalmopathy (dated 2019 in TCRdb). In terms of the full investigation: Peripheral blood samples were taken at initial diagnosis, before any treatment was given. TCR V-J signatures able to tell the groups apart were searched for in a discovery cohort of 90 to 100 patients, of whom roughly 42 had Graves' ophthalmopathy and under 65 had stable Graves' hyperthyroidism. Prospective prediction of ophthalmopathy was tested in an independent validation cohort consisting of 18 to 20 hyperthyroidism patients and more than 15 patients who later progressed to ophthalmopathy. The 85 to 100 discovery patients were randomly split 7:3 into training and test sets. In roughly six Graves' hyperthyroidism patients, the study also compared T-cell repertoires from thyroid tissue with T-cell repertoires from blood. After blood sampling, hyperthyroidism patients were treated with methimazole at a starting dose of 30 mg daily, and ophthalmopathy patients were treated with high-dose intravenous methylprednisolone. According to the paper, TCR Vbeta CDR3 sequencing was carried out on over 130 peripheral blood samples, which came from some 41 ophthalmopathy, fewer than 80 hyperthyroidism and approximately 17 progressor patients. Paper-wide results and their limitations: A 13 V-J signature model separated ophthalmopathy from stable hyperthyroidism, with over 85% sensitivity and roughly 81% specificity in cross-validation and 80%/75% in testing. Most expanded thyroid clonotypes (frequency above 0.001) were also detected in blood, a finding suggesting that blood repertoires may reflect thyroid immune responses. In validation, progression to ophthalmopathy was predicted by the model with approximately 67% sensitivity and roughly 76% specificity, a median of approximately 6.5 months before onset. No statistical method was used to fix the sample size in advance, and group allocation was not hidden from the investigators.

The TCR beta CDR3 regions were amplified from the RNA transcripts. For the first round of RT-PCR on the TCR CDR3, the HTBI primer set was used together with the Qiagen OneStep RT-PCR kit. Libraries were constructed in a second round of multiplex PCR, after which size selection and purification were performed. Sequencing of the libraries was done on an Illumina HiSeq2000 using paired-end 100 bp reads. In the original analysis: Raw data were processed with SOAPnuke, discarding reads with adapters, uncalled bases, mean Phred below 15, or no exact constant-primer or identifier match. COPE v1.2.5 was used to merge the high-quality paired reads, and each unique nucleotide sequence was defined as a clonotype. MiTCR v1.1 was used to align clonotypes to the IMGT TRBV, TRBD and TRBJ reference segments. Analysis was restricted to V-J combinations with a frequency above 0.0001, which covered about 99% of repertoires. The TCS score was defined as F50 (clonal expansion) divided by E x V (chaos), with BLOSUM62-based TCRdist calculated between CDR3 peptides within each V-J. Welch's t-statistics and random forest reduced 450 to 600 V-J features to roughly 13, which were used in a naive Bayes classifier (R e1071). TCRdb's own reprocessing of the public reads used fastp at Q25 and MiXCR and kept productive beta chains. Every CDR3 protein is listed once, alongside the most common genes and DNA of its rows. These V and J calls originate from TCRdb's pipeline instead of the authors' own analysis. Here the sample has fewer than 550,000 distinct CDR3 sequences; 15% to 18% occur a single time. Together, the top ten hold around 7.3% of the sample.

Trimming removed 6 bases from V and 4 bases from J, leaving 12 bases between the germline ends. The germline V gene sets CDR1 to ENHRY and CDR2 to SYGVKD. The CDR3, from cysteine to phenylalanine, totals 13 residues. The retained sequence is limited to the CDR3, 39 bases, with the frame set at the first base. The sequenced sample was blood. The sequence came from a woman aged 18 to 35 with Graves' hyperthyroidism. This chain is built from TRBV10-3 and TRBJ1-2; TRBD1 is a weak D gene call, 5 bases matching. The DNA sequence follows: TGTGCCATCAGCCCCGTTGGGGGCTATGGCTACACCTTC. It encodes CAISPVGGYGYTF.